A selection of T cell receptor beta chains follows, all from one sample in a study of post-analysis software for immune sequencing data. One entry per CDR3 protein, called by TCRdb with MiXCR from the PCR reads. The repertoire holds hundreds of thousands of distinct CDR3 sequences, with roughly 46% as singletons. Sample: blood. All receptors derive from a girl aged 10 to 17 with multiple sclerosis. Both conserved end residues are trimmed from each CDR3.

>TRBV7-7|TRBJ2-5
ASSLARGVGETQY
>TRBV11-2|TRBJ2-7
ASSLDASYEQY
>TRBV7-9|TRBJ1-5
ASSYGQNNQPQH
>TRBV6-6|TRBJ2-1
ASSYSGGANEQF
>TRBV7-2|TRBJ2-5
ASSKAPLALETQY
>TRBV5-1|TRBJ2-3
ASSLADRGTDTQY
>TRBV4-2|TRBJ1-6
ASSQDRGTYNSPLH
>TRBV19|TRBJ1-1
ASSMAGIMNTEAF
>TRBV4-1|TRBJ2-7
ASSQGHSSYKQY
>TRBV20-1|TRBJ1-1
SARIGRAYEAF
>TRBV3-1|TRBJ2-5
ASSQGGTRLVPETQY
>TRBV6-6|TRBJ2-3
ASSSQAPPDTQY
>TRBV27|TRBJ2-1
ASSLGTGLANEQF
>TRBV7-2|TRBJ1-6
ASSQNPQGSGYNSPLH
>TRBV12-3/TRBV12-4|TRBJ2-1
ASSSGRHNEQF
>TRBV5-1|TRBJ2-3
ASSLAGSRTDTQY
>TRBV10-3|TRBJ2-1
AISDMVLAGARTYNEQF
>TRBV7-9|TRBJ2-5
ASNPWALETQY
>TRBV5-1|TRBJ1-1
ASSLIGVNTEAF
>TRBV18|TRBJ2-1
ASSPAGTSGYNEQF
>TRBV25-1|TRBJ1-1
ASDQGGEAF
>TRBV9|TRBJ1-1
ASSAGSFREAF
>TRBV15|TRBJ2-1
ATSRDEDKARF
>TRBV11-1|TRBJ2-5
ASRGGVAEETQY
>TRBV20-1|TRBJ2-5
SASLAGAKTQY
>TRBV20-1|TRBJ2-7
SARSHRGRDEQY
>TRBV18|-
ASSPQITGNEQY
>TRBV7-2|TRBJ2-7
ASSLRRENEQY
>TRBV4-1|TRBJ2-7
ASSQEGLANSYEQY
>TRBV12-3/TRBV12-4|TRBJ1-2
ASSTSYVT
>TRBV29-1|TRBJ1-1
SALNRDRGLTEAF
>TRBV7-8|TRBJ1-1
ASSVRDRGSNTEAF
>TRBV2|TRBJ1-1
ARGAGFTEAF
>TRBV5-1|TRBJ2-6
ASSLTGGQGNVLT
>TRBV24-1|TRBJ2-3
ATSDLNRRETDTQY
>TRBV7-9|TRBJ1-2
TSSLGGLGDGYT
>TRBV5-6|TRBJ2-7
ASSLMTAFQY
>TRBV12-3/TRBV12-4|TRBJ2-3
ASGDREDTQY
>TRBV7-8|TRBJ1-1
ASSLPVADTEAF
>TRBV10-2|TRBJ2-1
ASSEFVTSGSPDDEQF
>TRBV7-9|TRBJ2-1
ASSSDRAGGRARGF
>TRBV29-1|-
SVVSGEYEQY
>TRBV27|TRBJ2-3
ASSPWELAHTDTQY
>TRBV7-6|TRBJ2-7
ASSQGDRSTYEQY
>TRBV4-1|TRBJ1-1
ASSQPFKSENTEAF
>TRBV2|TRBJ1-2
ASSPGWGYGYT
>TRBV7-9|TRBJ1-3
ASSLARNTIY
>TRBV29-1|TRBJ2-1
SVGTGTSYNEQF
>TRBV28|TRBJ2-5
ASRTGKETQY
>TRBV5-1|TRBJ2-7
ASSFRLAAFYEQY
>TRBV5-1|TRBJ2-5
ASSSQGNRETQY
>TRBV4-1|-
ANSQTQLYEQY
>TRBV29-1|TRBJ1-2
SVGANYGHT
>TRBV5-1|TRBJ2-3
ASRWTGGRTDTQY
>TRBV12-3/TRBV12-4|TRBJ1-5
ASSSSSRNQPQH
>TRBV10-3|TRBJ2-1
AISELVNEQF
>TRBV7-2|TRBJ2-3
ASSLELAGGDTQY